Following are 5 T cell receptor beta chains from one sample sequenced in a study of early T cells in non-severe SARS-CoV-2 infection. MiXCR, run by TCRdb on the 5' RACE reads, gives a single entry per CDR3 protein. The data hold 60,000 or so distinct CDR3 sequences, with roughly 12% observed a single time. Sequenced: whole blood. These receptors all stem from an adult who was a healthcare worker with PCR-confirmed SARS-CoV-2 infection or an uninfected control (not recorded which).

This clonotype has ten or more counts. This chain links TRBV21-1 with TRBJ2-7; TRBD1 was called by the table and not checked on the DNA. TRBV21-1 is a pseudogene locus. The CDR3 contains 14 residues. This chain's CDR3 is CASSLPGHSYEQYF. Here the CDR3 DNA reads TGTGCCAGCAGCTTACCGGGACATTCCTACGAGCAGTACTTC.

This clonotype was observed a single time. The genes are TRBV29-1 and TRBJ2-3; D is possibly TRBD1 or TRBD2 (5 bases each). Per germline, CDR1 SQVTM and CDR2 ANQGSEA. The CDR3 has 13 residues. V lost 4 bases, J lost 5 bases, and 13 bases lay in between. DNA of the CDR3: TGCAGCGTTGCGCAGGTTGGGGGAGATACGCAGTATTTT. Residues: CSVAQVGGDTQYF.

At least ten counts were recorded for this clonotype. The chain links TRBV20-1 to TRBJ2-1, with 11 bases matching TRBD1. The CDR3 has 17 residues. V was pared by 3 bases and J by 1 base, with 8 bases of the junction left unmatched. Germline V gives CDR1 DFQATT, CDR2 SNEGSKA (reference sequence). CDR3 coding DNA: TGCAGTGCTAGGAGGGCTGGGACAGGGGGTTCCTACAATGAGCAGTTCTTC. Residues: CSARRAGTGGSYNEQFF.

This clonotype showed up many times. J is TRBJ1-1 and V is TRBV12-3 or TRBV12-4, with 9 nucleotides matching TRBD1. V lost 7 bases to trimming and J lost 1 base; unmatched junction nucleotides: 4. The CDR3 is 14 amino acids. The CDR3 sequence is CASTRTGENTEAFF. The CDR3 region has the DNA TGTGCCAGCACCCGGACAGGGGAGAACACTGAAGCTTTCTTT.

The rearrangement links TRBV2 to TRBJ2-7; D is unresolved. The germline V gene encodes CDR1 SNHLY and CDR2 FYNNEI. The CDR3 runs to 13 residues. Trimming removed 6 bases from V and 2 bases from J, with 11 bases in between. For the CDR3, the DNA is TGTGCCAGCAGATCCGGGCCGACCTACGAGCAGTACTTC. Protein: CASRSGPTYEQYF.